This TCR beta chain was sequenced during a study of cytotoxic CD8 clonotypes in ibrutinib-treated CLL. Turning to the study itself: Among the patients, approximately ten presented as relapsed/refractory and about 16 as treatment-naive; fewer than 18 showed unmutated IGHV. Regarding the study as a whole: Starting clonality was above that of age-matched healthy donors and tracked circulating CD8+ T-cell counts.

About this clone: Its target is unknown.

Profiled with immunoSEQ multiplex PCR; TCRdb holds only in-frame clones, not every one. Of about 130,000 clones listed, approximately 80% are singletons. CDR3 length: 15 amino acids. CDR1 is SGDLS, CDR2 YYNGEE, per germline. The ends lost 0 bases at V and 4 bases at J; junction bases unmatched: 3. The J gene is TRBJ1-1, the V gene TRBV9, with 10 bases that match TRBD1. The sample consisted of PBMCs, taken after 24 months of ibrutinib treatment. The receptor was derived from a human donor with chronic lymphocytic leukemia. The CDR3 here is CASSVGTGGFTEAFF. CDR3 nucleotides: TGTGCCAGCAGCGTAGGGACAGGGGGGTTCACTGAAGCTTTCTTT.